This T cell receptor (beta chain) was sequenced during a study of sequential checkpoint blockade in melanoma. Background on the study: First-line arms were nivolumab then ipilimumab, or the reverse, randomized 1:1. After both sequences, patients received maintenance nivolumab.

Assay: immunoSEQ multiplex PCR; the TCRdb copy retains only in-frame clones and omits some. Of 25,000 to 30,000 clones in the sample, 75% to 85% were seen once. Noted treatment: randomized to nivolumab then ipilimumab (arm A) or the reverse (arm B). No patient had prior DNA-damaging chemotherapy. PBMC sorting kept live CD3+CD8+ cells without CD19 or CD56. The CDR3 is 13 amino acids. CDR1 and CDR2 from the germline V gene are MNHEY and SVGAGI. Trimming cost V 6 bases and J 5 bases; bases outside gene matches: 2. The sequencing here drew on CD8+ T cells sorted from blood (inferred from file names), taken from a patient given nivolumab and ipilimumab in sequence. This chain links TRBV6-5 with TRBJ2-7, with 12 positions matching TRBD1. The TCR comes from a human donor with melanoma. CDR3 region: CASRGQGAHEQYF. CDR3 in DNA: TGTGCCAGCAGGGGACAGGGGGCCCACGAGCAGTACTTC.